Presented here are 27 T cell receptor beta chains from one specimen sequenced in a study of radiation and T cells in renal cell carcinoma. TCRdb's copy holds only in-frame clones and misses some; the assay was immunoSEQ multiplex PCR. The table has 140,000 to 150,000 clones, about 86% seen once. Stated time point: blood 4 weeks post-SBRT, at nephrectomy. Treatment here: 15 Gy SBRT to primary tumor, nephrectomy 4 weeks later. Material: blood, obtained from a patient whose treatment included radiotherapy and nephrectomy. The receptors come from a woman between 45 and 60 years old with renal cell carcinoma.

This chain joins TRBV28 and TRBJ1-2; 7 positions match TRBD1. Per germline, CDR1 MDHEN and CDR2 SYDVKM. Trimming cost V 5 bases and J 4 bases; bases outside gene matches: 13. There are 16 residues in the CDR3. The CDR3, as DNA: TGTGCCAGCAGTCTTATTATACAGGGGCGCGCCTATGGCTACACCTTC. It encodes CASSLIIQGRAYGYTF.

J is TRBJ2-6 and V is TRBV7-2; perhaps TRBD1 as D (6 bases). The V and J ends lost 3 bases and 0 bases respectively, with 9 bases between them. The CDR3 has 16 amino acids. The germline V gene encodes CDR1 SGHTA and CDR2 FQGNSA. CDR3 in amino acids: CASSFRQDSGANVLTF. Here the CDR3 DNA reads TGTGCCAGCAGCTTCCGACAGGACTCTGGGGCCAACGTCCTGACTTTC.

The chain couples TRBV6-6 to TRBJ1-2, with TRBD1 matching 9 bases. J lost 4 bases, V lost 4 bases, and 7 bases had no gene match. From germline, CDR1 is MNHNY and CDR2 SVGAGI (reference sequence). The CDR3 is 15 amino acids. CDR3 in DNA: TGTGCCAGCAGTTCTAGACAGGGGGTTTTCTATGGCTACACCTTC. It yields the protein CASSSRQGVFYGYTF.

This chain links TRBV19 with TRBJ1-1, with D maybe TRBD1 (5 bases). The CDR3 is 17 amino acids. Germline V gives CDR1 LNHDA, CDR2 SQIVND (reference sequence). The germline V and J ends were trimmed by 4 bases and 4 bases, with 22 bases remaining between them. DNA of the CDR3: TGTGCCAGTAGTAATCGGGGGGTGACCCCTAGGGGCACTGAAGCTTTCTTT. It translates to CASSNRGVTPRGTEAFF.

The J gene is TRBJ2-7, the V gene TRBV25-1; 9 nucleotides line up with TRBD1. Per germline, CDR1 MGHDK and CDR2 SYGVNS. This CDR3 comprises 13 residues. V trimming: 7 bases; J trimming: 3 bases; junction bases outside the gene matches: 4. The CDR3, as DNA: TGTGCCAGCAAGGGACAGGGCATCTACGAGCAGTACTTC. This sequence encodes CASKGQGIYEQYF.

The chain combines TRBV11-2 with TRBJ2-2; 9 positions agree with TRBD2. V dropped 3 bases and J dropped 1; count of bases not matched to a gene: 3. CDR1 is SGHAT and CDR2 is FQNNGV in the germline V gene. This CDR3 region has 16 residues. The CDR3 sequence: CASSFSSGVNTGELFF. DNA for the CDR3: TGTGCCAGCAGCTTTTCTAGCGGGGTGAACACCGGGGAGCTGTTTTTT.

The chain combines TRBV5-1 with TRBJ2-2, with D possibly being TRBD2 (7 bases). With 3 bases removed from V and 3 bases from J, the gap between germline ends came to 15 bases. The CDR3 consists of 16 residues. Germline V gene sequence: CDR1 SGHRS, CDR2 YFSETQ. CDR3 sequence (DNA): TGCGCCAGCAGCTCCGCCGGGGGGCCGGACACCGGGGAGCTGTTTTTT. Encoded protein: CASSSAGGPDTGELFF.

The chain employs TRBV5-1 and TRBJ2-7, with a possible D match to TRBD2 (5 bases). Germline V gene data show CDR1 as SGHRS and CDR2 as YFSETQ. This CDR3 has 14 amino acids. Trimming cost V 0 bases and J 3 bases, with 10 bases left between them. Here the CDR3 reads CASSLGTLLYEQYF. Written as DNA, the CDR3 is TGCGCCAGCAGCTTGGGGACTCTCCTCTACGAGCAGTACTTC.

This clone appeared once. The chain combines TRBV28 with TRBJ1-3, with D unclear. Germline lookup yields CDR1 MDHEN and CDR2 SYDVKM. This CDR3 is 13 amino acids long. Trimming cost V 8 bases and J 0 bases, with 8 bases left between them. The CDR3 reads CASLTTSGNTIYF. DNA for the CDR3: TGTGCCAGCTTGACCACCTCTGGAAACACCATATATTTT.

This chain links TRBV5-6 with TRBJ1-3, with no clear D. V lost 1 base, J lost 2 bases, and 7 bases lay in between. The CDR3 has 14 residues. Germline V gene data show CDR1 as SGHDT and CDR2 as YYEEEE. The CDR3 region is CASSLIYTGNTIYF. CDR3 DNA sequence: TGTGCCAGCAGCTTGATTTACACTGGAAACACCATATATTTT.

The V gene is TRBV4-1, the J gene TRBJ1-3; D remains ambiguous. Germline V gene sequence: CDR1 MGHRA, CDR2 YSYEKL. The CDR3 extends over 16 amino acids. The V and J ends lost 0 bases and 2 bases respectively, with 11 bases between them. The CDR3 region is CASSQDSQRPGNTIYF. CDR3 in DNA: TGCGCCAGCAGCCAAGATAGCCAGAGGCCTGGAAACACCATATATTTT.

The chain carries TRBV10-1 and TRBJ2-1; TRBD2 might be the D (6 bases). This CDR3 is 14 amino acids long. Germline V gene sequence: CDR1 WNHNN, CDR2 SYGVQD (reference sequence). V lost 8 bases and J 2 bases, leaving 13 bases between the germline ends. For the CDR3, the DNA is TGCGCCAGCGGCCGGACTATCGCCTACAATGAGCAGTTCTTC. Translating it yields CASGRTIAYNEQFF.

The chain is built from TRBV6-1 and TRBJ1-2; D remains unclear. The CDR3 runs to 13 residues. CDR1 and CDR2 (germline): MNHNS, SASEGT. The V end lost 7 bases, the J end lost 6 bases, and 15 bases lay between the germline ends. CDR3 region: CASTDPRIHGYTF. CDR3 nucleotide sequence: TGTGCCAGCACTGACCCCAGGATCCATGGCTACACCTTC.

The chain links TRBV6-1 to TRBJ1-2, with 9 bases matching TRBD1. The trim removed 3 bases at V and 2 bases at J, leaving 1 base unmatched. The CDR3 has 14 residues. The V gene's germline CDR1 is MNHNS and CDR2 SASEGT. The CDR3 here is CASSDGTGNYGYTF. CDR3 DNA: TGTGCCAGCAGTGACGGGACAGGGAACTATGGCTACACCTTC.

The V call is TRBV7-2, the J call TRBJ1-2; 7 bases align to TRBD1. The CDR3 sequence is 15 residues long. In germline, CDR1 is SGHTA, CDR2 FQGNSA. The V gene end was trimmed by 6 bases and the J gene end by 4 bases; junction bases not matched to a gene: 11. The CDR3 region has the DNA TGTGCCAGCAGTCCCCCGGCAGGGGGTGGCTATGGCTACACCTTC. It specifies CASSPPAGGGYGYTF.

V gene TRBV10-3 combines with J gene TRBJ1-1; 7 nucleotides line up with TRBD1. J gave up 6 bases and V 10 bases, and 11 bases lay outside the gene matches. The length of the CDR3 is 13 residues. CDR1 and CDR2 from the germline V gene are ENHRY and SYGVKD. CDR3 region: CATKGAPSPEAFF. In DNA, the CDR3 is TGTGCCACCAAGGGGGCCCCCAGTCCTGAAGCTTTCTTT.

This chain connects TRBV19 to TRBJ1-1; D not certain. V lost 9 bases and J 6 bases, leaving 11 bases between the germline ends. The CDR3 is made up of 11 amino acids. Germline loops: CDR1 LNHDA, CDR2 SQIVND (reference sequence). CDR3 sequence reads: CASRDLSEAFF. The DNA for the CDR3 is TGTGCCAGCCGAGACCTCTCTGAAGCTTTCTTT. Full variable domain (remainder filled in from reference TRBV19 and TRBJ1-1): DGGITQSPKYLFRKEGQNVTLSCEQNLNHDAMYWYRQDPGQGLRLIYYSQIVNDFQKGDIAEGYSVSREKKESFPLTVTSAQKNPTAFYLCASRDLSEAFFGQGTRLTVV.

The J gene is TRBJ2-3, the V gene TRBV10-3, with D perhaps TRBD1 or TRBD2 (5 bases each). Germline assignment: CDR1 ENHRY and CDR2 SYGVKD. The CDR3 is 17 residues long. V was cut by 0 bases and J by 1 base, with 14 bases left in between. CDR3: CAISESGPRGGTDTQYF. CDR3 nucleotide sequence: TGTGCCATCAGTGAGTCGGGACCTAGAGGAGGCACAGATACGCAGTATTTT.

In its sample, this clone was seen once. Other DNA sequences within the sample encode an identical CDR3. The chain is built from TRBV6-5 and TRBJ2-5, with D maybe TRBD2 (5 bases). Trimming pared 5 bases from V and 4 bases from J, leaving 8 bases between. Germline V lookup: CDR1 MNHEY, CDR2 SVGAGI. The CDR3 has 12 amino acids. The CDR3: CASSPRGETQYF. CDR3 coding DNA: TGTGCCAGCAGTCCCCGGGGAGAGACCCAGTACTTC.

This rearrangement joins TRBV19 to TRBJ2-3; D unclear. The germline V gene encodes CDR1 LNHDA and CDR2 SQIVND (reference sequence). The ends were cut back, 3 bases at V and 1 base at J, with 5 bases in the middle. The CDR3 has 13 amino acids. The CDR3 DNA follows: TGTGCCAGTAGTATTTCCGGCACAGATACGCAGTATTTT. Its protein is CASSISGTDTQYF.

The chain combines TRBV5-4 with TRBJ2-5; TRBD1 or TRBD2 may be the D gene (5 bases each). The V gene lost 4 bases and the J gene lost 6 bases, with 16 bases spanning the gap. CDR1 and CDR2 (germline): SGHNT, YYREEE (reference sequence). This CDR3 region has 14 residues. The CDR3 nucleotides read TGTGCCAGCAGCCTCGCGCGAGGGGATCAGACCCAGTACTTC. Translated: CASSLARGDQTQYF.

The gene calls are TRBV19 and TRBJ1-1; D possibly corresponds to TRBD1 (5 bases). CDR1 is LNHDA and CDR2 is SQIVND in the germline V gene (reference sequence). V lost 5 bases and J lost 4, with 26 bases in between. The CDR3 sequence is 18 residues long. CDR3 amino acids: CASSLQGAGWRGGTEAFF. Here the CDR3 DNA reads TGTGCCAGTAGTCTCCAAGGGGCAGGTTGGAGAGGTGGCACTGAAGCTTTCTTT.

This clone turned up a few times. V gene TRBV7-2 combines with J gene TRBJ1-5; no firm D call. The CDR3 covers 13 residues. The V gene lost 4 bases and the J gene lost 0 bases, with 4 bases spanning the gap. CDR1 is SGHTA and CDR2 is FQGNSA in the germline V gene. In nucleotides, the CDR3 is TGTGCCAGCAGCTCCTATAGCAATCAGCCCCAGCATTTT. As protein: CASSSYSNQPQHF. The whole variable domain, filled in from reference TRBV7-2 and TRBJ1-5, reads GAGVSQSPSNKVTEKGKDVELRCDPISGHTALYWYRQSLGQGLEFLIYFQGNSAPDKSGLPSDRFSAERTGGSVSTLTIQRTQQEDSAVYLCASSSYSNQPQHFGDGTRLSIL.

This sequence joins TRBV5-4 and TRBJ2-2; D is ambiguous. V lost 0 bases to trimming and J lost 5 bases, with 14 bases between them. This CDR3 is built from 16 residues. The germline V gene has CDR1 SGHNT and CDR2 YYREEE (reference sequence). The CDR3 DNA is TGTGCCAGCAGCTTGGCCCCGTTCACTCAAACCGGGGAGCTGTTTTTT. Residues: CASSLAPFTQTGELFF.

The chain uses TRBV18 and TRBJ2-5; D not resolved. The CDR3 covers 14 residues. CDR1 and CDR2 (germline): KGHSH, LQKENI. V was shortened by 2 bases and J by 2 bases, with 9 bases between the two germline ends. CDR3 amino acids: CASSPWARQETQYF. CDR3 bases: TGTGCCAGCTCACCATGGGCAAGACAAGAGACCCAGTACTTC.

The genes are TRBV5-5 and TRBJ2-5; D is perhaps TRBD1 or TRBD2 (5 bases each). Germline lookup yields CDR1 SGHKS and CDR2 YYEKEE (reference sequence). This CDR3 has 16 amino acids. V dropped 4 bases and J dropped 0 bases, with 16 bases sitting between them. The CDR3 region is CASSPTGTSNQETQYF. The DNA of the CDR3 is TGTGCCAGCAGCCCGACGGGGACGTCGAACCAAGAGACCCAGTACTTC. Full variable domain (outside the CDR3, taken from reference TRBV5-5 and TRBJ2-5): DAGVTQSPTHLIKTRGQQVTLRCSPISGHKSVSWYQQVLGQGPQFIFQYYEKEERGRGNFPDRFSARQFPNYSSELNVNALLLGDSALYLCASSPTGTSNQETQYFGPGTRLLVL.

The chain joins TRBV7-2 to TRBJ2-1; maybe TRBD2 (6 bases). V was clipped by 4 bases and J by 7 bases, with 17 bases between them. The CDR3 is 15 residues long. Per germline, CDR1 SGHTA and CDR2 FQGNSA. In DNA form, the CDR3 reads TGTGCCAGCAGCTACTACGGGAGTTTGGAAAATGAGCAGTTCTTC. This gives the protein CASSYYGSLENEQFF. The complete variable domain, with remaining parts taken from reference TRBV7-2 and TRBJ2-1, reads GAGVSQSPSNKVTEKGKDVELRCDPISGHTALYWYRQSLGQGLEFLIYFQGNSAPDKSGLPSDRFSAERTGGSVSTLTIQRTQQEDSAVYLCASSYYGSLENEQFFGPGTRLTVL.